Below, 16 T cell receptor beta chains from the same sample are listed, as sequenced in a study of T cell repertoires in cytomegalovirus infection. One entry per CDR3 protein, called by TCRdb with MiXCR from the reads. The sample records approximately 910,000 distinct CDR3 sequences, 30% to 40% being singletons. For these TCRs, the target antigens are not known. Sample: cultured CD8+ T cells from PBMCs, taken from culture after CMV antigen stimulation. These receptors were collected from a human donor in good health (CMV status not recorded). Some clones in this sample may be carry-over from other donors' samples.

The J gene is TRBJ1-5, the V gene TRBV7-6, with D unresolved. CDR1 is SGHVS and CDR2 is FNYEAQ in the germline V gene. Trimming pared 2 bases from V and 2 bases from J, leaving 7 bases between. This CDR3 comprises 14 residues. CDR3 residues: CASSLKFGNQPQHF. In nucleotides, the CDR3 is TGTGCCAGCAGCTTAAAGTTCGGCAATCAGCCCCAGCATTTT.

This clonotype was counted between two and nine times. The junction and the germline gene differ at one end; a read error may be behind it. The DNA for the CDR3 is TGTGCCAGCAGTTACTCTCGTCTTTCAGGGTTAACCTTC. Protein sequence: CASSYSRLSGLTF. The chain has TRBV6-5 and TRBJ2-7, with D possibly being TRBD1 (5 bases). CDR1 MNHEY and CDR2 SVGAGI come from the germline V gene. The CDR3 runs 13 residues.

This clonotype was counted ten times or more. V gene TRBV7-2 combines with J gene TRBJ2-3; D gene unclear. The germline V and J ends were trimmed by 4 bases and 0 bases, with 8 bases remaining between them. From germline, CDR1 is SGHTA and CDR2 FQGNSA. This CDR3 contains 14 residues. CDR3 nucleotides: TGTGCCAGCAGCTACCCGGAGAGCACAGATACGCAGTATTTT. It yields the protein CASSYPESTDTQYF.

The chain is built from TRBV7-8 and TRBJ1-1; 11 nucleotides align to TRBD1. The trim removed 3 bases at V and 3 bases at J, leaving 3 bases unmatched. The germline gives CDR1 SGHVS, CDR2 FQNEAQ. This CDR3 is built from 15 residues. The CDR3 nucleotides are TGTGCCAGCAGCTTGGGACAGGGGGTAGACACTGAAGCTTTCTTT. The encoded protein is CASSLGQGVDTEAFF.

This clonotype was detected many times. This sequence joins TRBV5-1 and TRBJ2-7; D is undetermined. With 2 bases removed from V and 1 base from J, the gap between germline ends came to 7 bases. The germline V gene encodes CDR1 SGHRS and CDR2 YFSETQ. CDR3 size: 13 residues. This chain's CDR3 is CASSFGASYEQYF. DNA for the CDR3: TGCGCCAGCAGCTTTGGAGCTTCCTACGAGCAGTACTTC.

In regard to this clonotype: Relative to the germline gene, one junction end is altered; a read error may explain this. V and J are TRBV7-6 and TRBJ2-4, with TRBD1 matching over 7 bases. Germline loops: CDR1 SGHVS, CDR2 FNYEAQ. The length of the CDR3 is 18 residues. CDR3 nucleotides: TGTGTCAGCAAAGGGGACAGATTTAACACAATAGCCAAAAACATTCAGTACTTC. It specifies CVSKGDRFNTIAKNIQYF. Combining the CDR3 with reference TRBV7-6 and TRBJ2-4 gives the whole variable domain GAGVSQSPRYKVTKRGQDVALRCDPISGHVSLYWYRQALGQGPEFLTYFNYEAQQDKSGLPNDRFSAERPEGSISTLTIQRTEQRDSAMYRCVSKGDRFNTIAKNIQYFGAGTRLSVL.

As to this clonotype: One end of the junction does not line up with germline, which may come from a read error. The J gene is TRBJ2-1, the V gene TRBV12-3 or TRBV12-4; 12 bases map to TRBD1. This CDR3 spans 12 amino acids. Written as DNA, the CDR3 is TGTACCAGCGGGACAGGGGGCGATGAGCAGTTCTTC. Protein product: CTSGTGGDEQFF.

The chain links TRBV25-1 to TRBJ1-2; D uncertain. The V and J ends lost 1 base and 10 bases respectively, with 19 bases between them. Germline CDR1 MGHDK, CDR2 SYGVNS. The length of the CDR3 is 15 residues. The CDR3 region is CASSESGLPMDDYTF. The CDR3 DNA follows: TGTGCCAGCAGTGAATCGGGCCTCCCGATGGATGACTACACCTTC.

A note on this clonotype: One end of the junction does not line up with germline, which may come from a read error. The genes are TRBV5-3 and TRBJ2-5; 7 bases agree with TRBD1. TRBV5-3 falls under the ORF class, with uncertain function. The CDR3 totals 12 residues. The CDR3 nucleotides read TGTGCCAGCAGCCGGGACAGAGGGACCAAGTACTTC. The encoded protein is CASSRDRGTKYF.

This clonotype was counted only a few times. The gene calls are TRBV4-1 and TRBJ2-3; D possibly corresponds to TRBD1 (6 bases). This CDR3 is 15 amino acids long. CDR1 MGHRA and CDR2 YSYEKL come from the germline V gene. The ends were cut back, 0 bases at V and 1 base at J, with 8 bases in the middle. CDR3 coding DNA: TGCGCCAGCAGCCAAGAGGGACACCGCACAGATACGCAGTATTTT. Protein: CASSQEGHRTDTQYF.

This clonotype was counted at least ten times. V usage is TRBV7-6 and J usage is TRBJ1-1; D gene unclear. The CDR3 runs 12 residues. V was trimmed by 4 bases and J by 2 bases, leaving 5 bases between them. From germline, CDR1 is SGHVS and CDR2 FNYEAQ. CDR3 residues: CASSSVNTEAFF. In nucleotides, the CDR3 is TGTGCCAGCAGCTCAGTTAACACTGAAGCTTTCTTT.

This clonotype was counted ten times or more. V gene TRBV7-6 combines with J gene TRBJ1-1; the D is unclear. The CDR3 has 13 residues. Per the germline V gene, CDR1 is SGHVS and CDR2 is FNYEAQ. The germline V and J ends were trimmed by 2 bases and 5 bases, with 9 bases remaining between them. CDR3 bases: TGTGCCAGCAGCTTAATCACGACTACTGAAGCTTTCTTT. Its translation is CASSLITTTEAFF.

This clonotype appeared a single time. A much larger clone lies a single base off, so this may be a read error. This chain uses TRBV7-6 with TRBJ2-3; D is unclear. CDR3 size: 12 residues. Germline assignment: CDR1 SGHVS and CDR2 FNYEAQ. CDR3: CTSSLDSDTQYF. In DNA form, the CDR3 reads TGTACCAGCAGCTTAGATTCGGATACGCAGTATTTT.

The chain carries TRBV7-3 and TRBJ2-5, with 9 bases fitting TRBD2. The trim removed 5 bases at V and 0 bases at J, leaving 10 bases unmatched. Germline loops: CDR1 SGHTA, CDR2 FQGTGA. This CDR3 is built from 17 residues. The CDR3 here is CASSPQARTSDQETQYF. The CDR3 nucleotides are TGTGCCAGCAGCCCCCAAGCTAGGACTAGCGACCAAGAGACCCAGTACTTC.

The chain recombines TRBV12-3 or TRBV12-4 with TRBJ2-7, with 9 bases that match TRBD1. The CDR3 runs to 15 residues. V dropped 6 bases and J dropped 1; count of bases not matched to a gene: 7. The CDR3 loop is CASRGSGTGSYEQYF. The CDR3 region has the DNA TGTGCCAGCAGGGGTTCCGGGACAGGGTCCTACGAGCAGTACTTC.

This clonotype was seen a single time. The chain has TRBV19 and TRBJ2-1; possible D gene TRBD2, 7 bases. The CDR3 length is 16 residues. With 0 bases removed from V and 9 bases from J, the gap between germline ends came to 18 bases. Per germline, CDR1 LNHDA and CDR2 SQIVND (reference sequence). The CDR3 bases are TGTGCCAGTAGTATAGATCCCCGGGGGGCCTTCGGTGAGCAGTTCTTC. Protein product: CASSIDPRGAFGEQFF.